This T cell receptor (beta chain) emerged from a study of OX40 agonist ivuxolimab in advanced cancers. On the study more broadly: Ivuxolimab doses were 0.01, 0.1, 0.3, 1.5, 3 or 10 mg/kg every 2 weeks.

Profiling relied on immunoSEQ multiplex PCR, and the TCRdb table lists in-frame clones only, not all of them. Of about 43,000 clones listed, around 85% are singletons. CDR3 length: 15 residues. V trimming: 2 bases; J trimming: 0 bases; junction bases outside the gene matches: 2. In germline, CDR1 is LGHNA, CDR2 YSLEER. This clone was recorded only once. The V gene is TRBV4-3, the J gene TRBJ2-7; TRBD1 aligns across 9 bases. Sequencing was performed on CD4+ or CD8+ T cells sorted from blood, taken in a trial of the OX40 agonist ivuxolimab. The sequence came from an adult with an advanced solid tumor such as melanoma, head and neck, liver or kidney cancer. CDR3 sequence: CASSQMTGGSYEQYF. DNA of the CDR3: TGCGCCAGCAGCCAAATGACAGGGGGCTCCTACGAGCAGTACTTC.